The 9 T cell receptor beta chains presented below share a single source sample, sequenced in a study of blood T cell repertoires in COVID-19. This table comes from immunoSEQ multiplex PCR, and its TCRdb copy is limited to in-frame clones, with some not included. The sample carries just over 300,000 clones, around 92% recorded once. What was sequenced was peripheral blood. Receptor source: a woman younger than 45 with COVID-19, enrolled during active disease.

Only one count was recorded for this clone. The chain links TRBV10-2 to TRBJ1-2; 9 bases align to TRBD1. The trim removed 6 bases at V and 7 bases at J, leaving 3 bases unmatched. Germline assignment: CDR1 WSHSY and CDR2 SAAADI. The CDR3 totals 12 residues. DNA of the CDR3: TGCGCCAGCAGCACAGGGGGCCGTGGCTACACCTTC. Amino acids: CASSTGGRGYTF.

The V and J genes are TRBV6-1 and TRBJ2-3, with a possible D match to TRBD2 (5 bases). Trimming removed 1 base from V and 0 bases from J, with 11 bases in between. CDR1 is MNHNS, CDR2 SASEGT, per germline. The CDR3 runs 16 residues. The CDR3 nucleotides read TGTGCCAGCAGTGAAGGCGGGTATACTAGCACAGATACGCAGTATTTT. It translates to CASSEGGYTSTDTQYF.

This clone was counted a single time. CDR3 loop: CASSLGLEGYTF. The CDR3 DNA reads TGTGCCAGCAGCTTAGGGTTAGAGGGCTACACCTTC. The chain carries TRBV7-9 and TRBJ1-2; D not certain. This CDR3 has 12 amino acids. CDR1 is SEHNR and CDR2 is FQNEAQ in the germline V gene (reference sequence). V dropped 1 base and J dropped 8 bases, with 8 bases sitting between them.

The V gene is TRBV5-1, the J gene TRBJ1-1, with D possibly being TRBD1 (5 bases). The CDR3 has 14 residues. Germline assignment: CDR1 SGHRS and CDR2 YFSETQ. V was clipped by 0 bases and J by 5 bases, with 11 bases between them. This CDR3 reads CASSLEAGHTEAFF. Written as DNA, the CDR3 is TGCGCCAGCAGCTTGGAGGCAGGGCATACTGAAGCTTTCTTT. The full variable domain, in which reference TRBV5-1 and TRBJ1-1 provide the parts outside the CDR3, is KAGVTQTPRYLIKTRGQQVTLSCSPISGHRSVSWYQQTPGQGLQFLFEYFSETQRNKGNFPGRFSGRQFSNSRSEMNVSTLELGDSALYLCASSLEAGHTEAFFGQGTRLTVV.

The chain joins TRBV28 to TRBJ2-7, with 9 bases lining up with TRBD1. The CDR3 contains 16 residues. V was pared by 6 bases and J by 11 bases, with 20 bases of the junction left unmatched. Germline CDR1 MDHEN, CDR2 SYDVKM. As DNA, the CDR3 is TGTGCCAGCAGCCGAGACCCGGGACAGGGTACTACGATGAAGTACGTC. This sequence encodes CASSRDPGQGTTMKYV.

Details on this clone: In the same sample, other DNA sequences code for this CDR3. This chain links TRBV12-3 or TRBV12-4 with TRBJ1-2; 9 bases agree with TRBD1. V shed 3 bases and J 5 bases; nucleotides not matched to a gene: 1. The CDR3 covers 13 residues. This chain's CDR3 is CASSLGQGYGYTF. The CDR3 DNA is TGTGCCAGCAGTTTGGGACAGGGTTATGGCTACACCTTC.

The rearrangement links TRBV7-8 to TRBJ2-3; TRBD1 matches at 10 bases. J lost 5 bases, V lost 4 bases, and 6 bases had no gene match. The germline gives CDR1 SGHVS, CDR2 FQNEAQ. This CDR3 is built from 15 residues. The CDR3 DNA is TGTGCCAGCAGCTCCCGGGACAGGGGCGGAGATACGCAGTATTTT. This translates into CASSSRDRGGDTQYF.

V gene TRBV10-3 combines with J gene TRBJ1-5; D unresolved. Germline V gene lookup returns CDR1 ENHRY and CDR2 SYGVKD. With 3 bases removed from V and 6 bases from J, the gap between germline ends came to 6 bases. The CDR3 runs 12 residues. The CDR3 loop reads CAISEPGQPQHF. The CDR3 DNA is TGTGCCATCAGTGAACCGGGTCAGCCCCAGCATTTT.

The CDR3 protein is CASSFRLREETQYF. The DNA of the CDR3 is TGTGCCAGCAGCTTCCGACTCCGGGAAGAGACCCAGTACTTC. The rearrangement joins TRBV7-2 to TRBJ2-5; D remains unclear. Germline-derived CDR1 and CDR2 are SGHTA and FQGNSA. V was clipped by 3 bases and J by 3 bases, with 11 bases between them. The length of the CDR3 is 14 residues.